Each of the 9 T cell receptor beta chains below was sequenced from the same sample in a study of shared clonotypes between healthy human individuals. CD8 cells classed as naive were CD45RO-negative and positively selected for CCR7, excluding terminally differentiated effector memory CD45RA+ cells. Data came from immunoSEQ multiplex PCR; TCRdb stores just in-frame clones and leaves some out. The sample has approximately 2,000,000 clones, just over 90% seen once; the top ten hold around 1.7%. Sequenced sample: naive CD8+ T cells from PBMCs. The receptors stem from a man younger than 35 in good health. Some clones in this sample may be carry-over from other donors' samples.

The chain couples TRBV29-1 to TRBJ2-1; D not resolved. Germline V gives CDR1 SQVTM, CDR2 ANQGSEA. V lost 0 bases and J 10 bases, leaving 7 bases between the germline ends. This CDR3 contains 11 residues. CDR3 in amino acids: CSVEDLREQFF. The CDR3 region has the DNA TGCAGCGTTGAAGATCTCAGAGAGCAGTTCTTC.

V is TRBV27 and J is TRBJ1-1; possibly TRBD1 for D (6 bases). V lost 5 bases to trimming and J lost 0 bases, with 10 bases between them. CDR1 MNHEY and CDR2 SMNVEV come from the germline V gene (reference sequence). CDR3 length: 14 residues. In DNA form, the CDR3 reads TGTGCCAGCAGTATCCGGACAGTGAACACTGAAGCTTTCTTT. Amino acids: CASSIRTVNTEAFF.

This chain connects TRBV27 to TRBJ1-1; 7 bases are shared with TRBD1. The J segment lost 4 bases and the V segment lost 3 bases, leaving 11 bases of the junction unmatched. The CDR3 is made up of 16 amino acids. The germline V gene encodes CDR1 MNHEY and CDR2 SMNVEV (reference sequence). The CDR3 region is CASSLWPTGLGTEAFF. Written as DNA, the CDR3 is TGTGCCAGCAGTTTGTGGCCGACAGGGTTGGGCACTGAAGCTTTCTTT.

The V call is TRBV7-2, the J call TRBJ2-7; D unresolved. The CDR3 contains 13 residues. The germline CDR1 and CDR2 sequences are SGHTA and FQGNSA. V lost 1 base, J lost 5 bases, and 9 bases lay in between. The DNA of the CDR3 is TGTGCCAGCAGCTTAGTTGGCAGCAACGAGCAGTACTTC. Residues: CASSLVGSNEQYF.

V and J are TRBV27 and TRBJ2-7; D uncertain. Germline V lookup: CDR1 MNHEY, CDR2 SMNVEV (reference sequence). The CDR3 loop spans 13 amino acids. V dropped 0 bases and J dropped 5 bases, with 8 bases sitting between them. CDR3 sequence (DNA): TGTGCCAGCAGTTTATCACGGGTCGACGAGCAGTACTTC. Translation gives CASSLSRVDEQYF.

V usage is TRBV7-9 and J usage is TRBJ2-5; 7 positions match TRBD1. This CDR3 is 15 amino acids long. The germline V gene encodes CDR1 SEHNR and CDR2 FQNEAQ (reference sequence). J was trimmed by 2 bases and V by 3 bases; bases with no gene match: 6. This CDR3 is CASSLTGPFQETQYF. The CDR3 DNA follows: TGTGCCAGCAGCTTGACAGGGCCGTTTCAAGAGACCCAGTACTTC.

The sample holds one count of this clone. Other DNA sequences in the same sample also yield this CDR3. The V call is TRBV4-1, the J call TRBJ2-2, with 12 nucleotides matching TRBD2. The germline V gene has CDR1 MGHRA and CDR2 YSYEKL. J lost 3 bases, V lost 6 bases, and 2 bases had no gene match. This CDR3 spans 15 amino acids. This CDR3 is CASSRLAGDTGELFF. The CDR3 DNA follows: TGCGCCAGCAGTAGACTAGCGGGGGACACCGGGGAGCTGTTTTTT.

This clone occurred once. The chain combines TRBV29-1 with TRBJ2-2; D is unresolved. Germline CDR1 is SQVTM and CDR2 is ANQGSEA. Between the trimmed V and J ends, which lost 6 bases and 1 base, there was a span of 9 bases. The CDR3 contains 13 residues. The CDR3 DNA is TGCAGCGTAGTGACGGAGAACACCGGGGAGCTGTTTTTT. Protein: CSVVTENTGELFF.

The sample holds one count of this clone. CDR3 in amino acids: CASSWGSRNEQFF. CDR3 sequence (DNA): TGTGCCAGCAGCTGGGGGAGTAGGAATGAGCAGTTCTTC. The V gene is TRBV5-6, the J gene TRBJ2-1; the D gene could be TRBD1 or TRBD2 (5 bases each). V dropped 3 bases and J dropped 7 bases, with 11 bases sitting between them. Looked up from germline, CDR1 is SGHDT and CDR2 is YYEEEE. The CDR3 contains 13 residues.